This TCR beta chain is from a study of T-cell memory formation after mild COVID-19. TCRdb fed the 5' RACE reads into MiXCR, producing one record per CDR3 protein. The repertoire holds around 120,000 distinct CDR3 sequences, with approximately 15% as singletons. The sample comprised PBMCs or a T cell subset sorted from them (not recorded which). This sequence originates from an adult woman who had mild COVID-19 (a few samples of this study predate the infection). Cell type and time point are not known.

This chain's CDR3 is CASRHLRLNTEAFF. The CDR3 region has the DNA TGTGCCAGCAGGCACCTGAGGCTGAACACTGAAGCTTTCTTT. The chain recombines TRBV12-3 or TRBV12-4 with TRBJ1-1; D gene ambiguous. This CDR3 is built from 14 residues. V lost 6 bases to trimming and J lost 0 bases, with 11 bases between them.